In this sample, the clone carrying this TCR beta chain turned up a few times. The antigen remains undetermined. The sample originates from a study of beta chain features in type 1 diabetes. Study-wide context: Patients and healthy donors were similar in age, gender and cell yields.

Germline V lookup: CDR1 MNHEY, CDR2 SMNVEV (reference sequence). There are 13 residues in the CDR3. The V end lost 0 bases, the J end lost 8 bases, and 10 bases lay between the germline ends. Findings and caveats of the study: PCR might favor shorter templates, but any such skew would affect patients and controls equally. Among all four CD4+ subsets, Type 1 diabetes patients had TCRB CDR3s that were moderately but significantly shorter.

All of the sorted populations showed purity greater than 98%. Expressed TCRB transcripts got sequenced, as all isolated RNA was reverse transcribed. About 3.4 million reads per sample on average were obtained from naive, central memory and regulatory T cell samples. TCRdb keeps only in-frame clones here, not all; method: immunoSEQ multiplex PCR. The table has 300,000 to 350,000 clones, approximately 10% seen once. The TCR sequence derives from a man aged 25 to 40 with type 1 diabetes. This rearrangement joins TRBV27 to TRBJ1-1; D not resolved. Input material: central memory CD4+ T cells from blood. The chain's CDR3 is CASSLSGSEEAFF. The DNA for the CDR3 is TGTGCCAGCAGTTTATCGGGATCGGAAGAAGCTTTCTTT.